Presented here are 8 T cell receptor beta chains from one specimen sequenced in a study of OX40 agonist ivuxolimab in advanced cancers. Generated by immunoSEQ multiplex PCR, the TCRdb table keeps only in-frame clones and is missing some. The table records 42,000 or so clones, 70% to 90% of them present only once. The input for sequencing was CD4+ or CD8+ T cells sorted from blood, taken in a trial of the OX40 agonist ivuxolimab. Receptor source: an adult with an advanced solid tumor such as melanoma, head and neck, liver or kidney cancer.

This clone was seen a few times. The V call is TRBV11-2, the J call TRBJ2-5; 7 bases match TRBD2. Germline-derived CDR1 and CDR2 are SGHAT and FQNNGV. V was pared by 1 base and J by 9 bases, with 14 bases of the junction left unmatched. The CDR3 has 16 residues. CDR3 protein: CASSLADGLGGKSQYF. CDR3 sequence (DNA): TGTGCCAGCAGCTTAGCCGATGGGTTGGGGGGGAAGTCCCAGTACTTC.

With regard to this clone: The junction shows a germline mismatch at one end, possibly a read error. The rearrangement uses TRBV11-2 and TRBJ1-3; D call uncertain. Germline values: CDR1 SGHAT, CDR2 FQNNGV. The CDR3 consists of 14 residues. CDR3 bases: TGTGCCAGCAGATTAGACACTACTGGAAACACCATATATTTT. Residues: CASRLDTTGNTIYF.

The chain is built from TRBV4-3 and TRBJ2-2; D possibly corresponds to TRBD1 (6 bases). The germline CDR1 and CDR2 sequences are LGHNA and YSLEER. V was clipped by 0 bases and J by 7 bases, with 18 bases between them. This CDR3 region has 17 residues. The CDR3 nucleotides are TGCGCCAGCAGCCAAGATGGTGGACAGCCCAGCATCGGGGAGCTGTTTTTT. This gives the protein CASSQDGGQPSIGELFF.

J is TRBJ2-7 and V is TRBV6-5, with D possibly being TRBD1 or TRBD2 (5 bases each). The germline V gene has CDR1 MNHEY and CDR2 SVGAGI. This CDR3 has 15 residues. V was clipped by 6 bases and J by 2 bases, with 17 bases between them. The CDR3 region is CASSPDSDYTYEQYV. Here the CDR3 DNA reads TGTGCCAGCAGCCCCGACAGCGACTACACCTACGAGCAGTACGTC.

The J gene is TRBJ2-2, the V gene TRBV9; D remains unclear. V dropped 4 bases and J dropped 6 bases, with 7 bases sitting between them. CDR1 and CDR2 from the germline V gene are SGDLS and YYNGEE. This CDR3 has 12 amino acids. CDR3 in amino acids: CASSSQSGELFF. Here the CDR3 DNA reads TGTGCCAGCAGCTCACAGTCCGGGGAGCTGTTTTTT.

The J gene is TRBJ2-1, the V gene TRBV6-6, with 15 bases that match TRBD2. This CDR3 is 15 amino acids long. The V and J ends lost 7 bases and 6 bases, in that order; junction bases with no gene match: 4. Germline-derived CDR1 and CDR2 are MNHNY and SVGAGI (reference sequence). CDR3 protein: CASTTGLAGGNEQFF. The CDR3 DNA is TGTGCCAGCACCACGGGACTAGCGGGGGGCAATGAGCAGTTCTTC.

The chain has TRBV11-2 and TRBJ2-7; D is possibly TRBD2 (5 bases). Germline-derived CDR1 and CDR2 are SGHAT and FQNNGV. This CDR3 has 15 residues. Trimming removed 3 bases from V and 1 base from J, with 13 bases in between. This CDR3 reads CASSFNLAPSYEQYF. The CDR3 DNA reads TGTGCCAGCAGCTTTAACCTAGCCCCATCCTACGAGCAGTACTTC. Combining the CDR3 with reference TRBV11-2 and TRBJ2-7 gives the whole variable domain EAGVAQSPRYKIIEKRQSVAFWCNPISGHATLYWYQQILGQGPKLLIQFQNNGVVDDSQLPKDRFSAERLKGVDSTLKIQPAKLEDSAVYLCASSFNLAPSYEQYFGPGTRLTVT.

The rearrangement joins TRBV5-3 to TRBJ1-1; 8 positions match TRBD1. TRBV5-3 is sorted into the ORF group, with uncertain function. Unmatched junction bases numbered 11, after V lost 0 bases and J lost 4 bases. The CDR3 sequence is 17 residues long. In nucleotides, the CDR3 is TGTGCCAGAAGCTTGGCGGACAGGGAAGGAGGGTGCACTGAAGCTTTCTTT. This codes for CARSLADREGGCTEAFF.